What follows are 30 T cell receptor beta chains derived from one specimen sequenced in a study of cytomegalovirus exposure and HLA in healthy donors. It was with 60 Vbeta and 13 Jbeta primers that the PCR ran. Produced via immunoSEQ multiplex PCR; TCRdb's table is partial and in-frame only. This repertoire shows 95,000 to 150,000 clones, about three quarters found once; its top ten account for roughly 8.2%. Material: PBMCs. The receptor source for this set is a woman between 35 and 50 years old in good health and CMV-seropositive.

This clone was seen only once. This chain joins TRBV7-9 and TRBJ1-5; 7 nucleotides agree with TRBD1. The junction had 6 bases not matched to a gene; V was cut back by 5 bases and J by 2 bases. This CDR3 spans 15 amino acids. Germline CDR1 reads SEHNR; CDR2 reads FQNEAQ (reference sequence). CDR3 nucleotide sequence: TGTGCCAGCAGCCATGGGACAGCCCGCAATCAGCCCCAGCATTTT. It codes for CASSHGTARNQPQHF.

This chain uses TRBV7-9 with TRBJ2-3; 13 bases map to TRBD2. The V segment lost 4 bases and the J segment 2 bases; nucleotides outside the gene matches: 12. The CDR3 is 19 residues long. Germline CDR1 and CDR2: SEHNR and FQNEAQ (reference sequence). CDR3 sequence: CASSYPVWTSGGITDTQYF. DNA for the CDR3: TGTGCCAGCAGCTATCCTGTCTGGACTAGCGGGGGAATCACAGATACGCAGTATTTT.

V is TRBV7-2 and J is TRBJ2-7, with a weak D call TRBD2 (7 bases). Germline V lookup: CDR1 SGHTA, CDR2 FQGNSA. The V end lost 5 bases, the J end lost 1 base, and 24 bases lay between the germline ends. The CDR3 runs 18 residues. The CDR3 loop reads CASSVPLGRGPMSYEQYF. The CDR3, as DNA: TGTGCCAGCAGCGTCCCCCTGGGGCGGGGGCCTATGTCCTACGAGCAGTACTTC.

This clone was found a few times. The genes are TRBV6-5 and TRBJ1-1; 7 bases map to TRBD1. CDR1 is MNHEY and CDR2 is SVGAGI in the germline V gene. There are 15 residues in the CDR3. V trimming: 5 bases; J trimming: 1 base; junction bases outside the gene matches: 7. Here the CDR3 DNA reads TGTGCCAGCAGTCCGAGACAGGGAGCGAACACTGAAGCTTTCTTT. Protein sequence: CASSPRQGANTEAFF.

The chain links TRBV7-8 to TRBJ2-7; D is possibly TRBD1 (6 bases). Germline V gene lookup returns CDR1 SGHVS and CDR2 FQNEAQ. The V gene lost 2 bases and the J gene lost 2 bases, with 7 bases spanning the gap. CDR3 length: 13 residues. CDR3 in amino acids: CASSLYRAYEQYF. DNA of the CDR3: TGTGCCAGCAGCTTATACAGGGCCTACGAGCAGTACTTC.

A single count supports this clone. The genes are TRBV7-2 and TRBJ2-5; D is unclear. Trimming pared 1 base from V and 2 bases from J, leaving 8 bases between. The CDR3 has 14 residues. Germline lookup yields CDR1 SGHTA and CDR2 FQGNSA. The CDR3 DNA reads TGTGCCAGCAGCTTAGTCCGGTCTCAAGAGACCCAGTACTTC. This gives the protein CASSLVRSQETQYF.

The chain links TRBV4-2 to TRBJ1-2; 10 bases line up with TRBD1. CDR1 and CDR2 (germline): LGHNA, YNFKEQ. With 6 bases clipped from V and 5 bases from J, the junction kept 18 bases outside the gene matches. The CDR3 is made up of 18 amino acids. This CDR3 reads CASSQLSGTGDSGYGYTF. The CDR3, as DNA: TGTGCCAGCAGTCAGTTGTCCGGGACAGGGGACTCGGGTTATGGCTACACCTTC.

This clone occurred once. CDR3: CASSEQGGPARQYF. The CDR3, as DNA: TGTGCCAGCAGCGAGCAGGGGGGTCCGGCTAGGCAGTACTTC. The rearrangement links TRBV7-3 to TRBJ2-7, with D maybe TRBD1 (7 bases). The CDR3 has 14 residues. Germline V lookup: CDR1 SGHTA, CDR2 FQGTGA. V was shortened by 5 bases and J by 9 bases, with 20 bases between the two germline ends.

The V gene is TRBV2, the J gene TRBJ2-3; 13 bases agree with TRBD2. CDR1 and CDR2 from the germline V gene are SNHLY and FYNNEI. The CDR3 extends over 15 amino acids. Trimming cost V 10 bases and J 6 bases; bases outside gene matches: 10. The CDR3 sequence is CATGALAGGPDTQYF. CDR3 DNA sequence: TGTGCCACCGGGGCACTAGCGGGGGGGCCGGATACGCAGTATTTT.

The CDR3 DNA follows: TGTGGGAATCCATCAAGGGACAGAGACAATGAGCAGTTCTTC. Translating gives CGNPSRDRDNEQFF. The genes are TRBV10-3 and TRBJ2-1; 7 bases match TRBD1. CDR1 and CDR2 from the germline V gene are ENHRY and SYGVKD. The CDR3 covers 14 residues.

The gene calls are TRBV5-6 and TRBJ1-2, with D uncertain. The CDR3 runs 14 residues. The ends were cut back, 4 bases at V and 2 bases at J, with 12 bases in the middle. Germline CDR1 SGHDT, CDR2 YYEEEE. CDR3 sequence (DNA): TGTGCCAGCAGCCTCCAGGAACGGAACTATGGCTACACCTTC. It is translated as CASSLQERNYGYTF.

The gene calls are TRBV19 and TRBJ1-1, with D maybe TRBD1 (6 bases). The CDR3 length is 14 residues. From germline, CDR1 is LNHDA and CDR2 SQIVND (reference sequence). Trimming stripped 5 bases from V and 0 bases from J, with 10 bases between. The CDR3 region has the DNA TGTGCCAGTAGTGGACAGCCCATGAACACTGAAGCTTTCTTT. Its translation: CASSGQPMNTEAFF.

This chain uses TRBV2 with TRBJ2-5, with 8 bases matching TRBD2. The CDR3 contains 14 residues. Germline CDR1 is SNHLY and CDR2 is FYNNEI. The V segment lost 8 bases and the J segment 1 base; nucleotides outside the gene matches: 6. The CDR3 sequence: CASGNSGGQETQYF. The CDR3 coding sequence is TGTGCCAGCGGTAACAGCGGGGGCCAAGAGACCCAGTACTTC.

The V call is TRBV15, the J call TRBJ1-4; TRBD1 might be the D (6 bases). The germline V gene encodes CDR1 LNHNV and CDR2 YYDKDF (reference sequence). CDR3 length equals 14 residues. The V and J ends lost 1 base and 13 bases respectively, with 16 bases between them. The CDR3 loop is CATSRVGGEGGLFF. In DNA, the CDR3 is TGTGCCACCAGCAGAGTAGGGGGGGAGGGAGGACTGTTTTTT.

This sequence joins TRBV28 and TRBJ1-2; the D gene is possibly TRBD1 (6 bases). Trimming took off 2 bases at V and 4 bases at J, with 11 bases between the two ends. Germline CDR1 is MDHEN and CDR2 is SYDVKM. CDR3 size: 14 residues. CDR3 nucleotide sequence: TGTGCCAGCAGTTTACCGGACAGATTCTATGGCTACACCTTC. It translates to CASSLPDRFYGYTF.

A few counts support this clone. The rearrangement uses TRBV15 and TRBJ2-1; D not resolved. Trimming pared 1 base from V and 4 bases from J, leaving 8 bases between. This CDR3 spans 14 amino acids. Germline-derived CDR1 and CDR2 are LNHNV and YYDKDF (reference sequence). The CDR3 region is CATSRGDSYNEQFF. The CDR3 nucleotides are TGTGCCACCAGCAGAGGAGACTCTTACAATGAGCAGTTCTTC. Drawing the rest from reference TRBV15 and TRBJ2-1, the complete variable domain is DAMVIQNPRYQVTQFGKPVTLSCSQTLNHNVMYWYQQKSSQAPKLLFHYYDKDFNNEADTPDNFQSRRPNTSFCFLDIRSPGLGDTAMYLCATSRGDSYNEQFFGPGTRLTVL.

The V call is TRBV9, the J call TRBJ2-7; the match to TRBD2 covers 8 bases. The CDR3 consists of 13 residues. With V trimmed by 4 bases and J by 3 bases, 3 bases remained unmatched. Germline V gene data show CDR1 as SGDLS and CDR2 as YYNGEE. CDR3: CASSPAGGYEQYF. The CDR3 coding sequence is TGTGCCAGCAGCCCCGCGGGGGGCTACGAGCAGTACTTC.

V gene TRBV18 combines with J gene TRBJ1-6, with a weak D call TRBD1 (5 bases). Germline V gene lookup returns CDR1 KGHSH and CDR2 LQKENI. V lost 6 bases and J 6 bases, leaving 12 bases between the germline ends. There are 14 residues in the CDR3. The CDR3, as DNA: TGTGCCAGCTCCGTGGGGGGTAGTAATTCACCCCTCCACTTT. This sequence encodes CASSVGGSNSPLHF.

The chain uses TRBV6-5 and TRBJ1-2; D perhaps matches TRBD1 (6 bases). Germline CDR1 MNHEY, CDR2 SVGAGI. V was cut by 3 bases and J by 4 bases, with 18 bases left in between. There are 16 residues in the CDR3. CDR3 sequence reads: CASSYTISTGTYGYTF. DNA of the CDR3: TGTGCCAGCAGTTATACAATATCAACAGGGACCTATGGCTACACCTTC.

V and J are TRBV5-1 and TRBJ2-3; a weak D match, TRBD2 (6 bases). Trimming took off 4 bases at V and 4 bases at J, with 10 bases between the two ends. Germline V gene sequence: CDR1 SGHRS, CDR2 YFSETQ. The CDR3 runs 13 residues. The CDR3 here is CASSIGTPDTQYF. The CDR3 bases are TGCGCCAGCAGCATAGGGACTCCAGATACGCAGTATTTT.

This clone was recorded only once. The chain employs TRBV25-1 and TRBJ2-7, with TRBD1 as a possible D gene (6 bases). Deletions cut 7 bases from V and 3 bases from J, with 16 bases between. The CDR3 runs 14 residues. Germline V lookup: CDR1 MGHDK, CDR2 SYGVNS. CDR3 in DNA: TGTGCCAGCAATGGGGGACAAGGACGCTACGAGCAGTACTTC. The encoded protein is CASNGGQGRYEQYF.

The rearrangement links TRBV7-6 to TRBJ1-1, with no clear D. Germline lookup yields CDR1 SGHVS and CDR2 FNYEAQ. CDR3 size: 14 residues. V lost 3 bases to trimming and J lost 1 base, with 9 bases between them. The CDR3 DNA is TGTGCCAGCAGCTTCTCGGCAGGGAACACTGAAGCTTTCTTT. This encodes CASSFSAGNTEAFF.

The chain is built from TRBV7-9 and TRBJ2-1, with D possibly TRBD2 on 6 matching bases. Germline V CDR1 and CDR2: SEHNR, FQNEAQ (reference sequence). V was trimmed by 5 bases and J by 5 bases, leaving 16 bases between them. This CDR3 region has 15 residues. In nucleotides, the CDR3 is TGTGCCAGCAGCCCCGTATGGGGAGGTAACAATGAGCAGTTCTTC. Its protein is CASSPVWGGNNEQFF.

V usage is TRBV7-2 and J usage is TRBJ2-3; 8 bases are a match to TRBD2. CDR1 is SGHTA and CDR2 is FQGNSA in the germline V gene. There are 17 residues in the CDR3. The V gene end was trimmed by 0 bases and the J gene end by 5 bases; junction bases not matched to a gene: 10. The CDR3 DNA reads as TGTGCCAGCAGCTTAGCCTCTACAAGCGGGGGTAAAGATACGCAGTATTTT. Protein sequence: CASSLASTSGGKDTQYF.

V is TRBV5-4 and J is TRBJ1-1; weak D call: TRBD1 (6 bases). V lost 3 bases to trimming and J lost 5 bases, with 20 bases between them. The CDR3 runs 16 residues. Germline V gene lookup returns CDR1 SGHNT and CDR2 YYREEE (reference sequence). CDR3 sequence: CASSSPGSGVGTEAFF. The DNA of the CDR3 is TGTGCCAGCAGCTCGCCGGGGTCAGGGGTCGGGACTGAAGCTTTCTTT.

The V gene is TRBV7-9, the J gene TRBJ2-2; 7 bases fit TRBD1. Germline V lookup: CDR1 SEHNR, CDR2 FQNEAQ (reference sequence). The ends lost 5 bases at V and 2 bases at J; junction bases unmatched: 11. This CDR3 comprises 17 residues. CDR3 loop: CASSHMPGQSNTGELFF. The CDR3 DNA reads TGTGCCAGCAGCCACATGCCGGGACAGAGTAACACCGGGGAGCTGTTTTTT.

The V gene is TRBV2, the J gene TRBJ1-6, with a weak D call TRBD1 (6 bases). V gave up 8 bases and J gave up 10 bases, with 12 bases separating them. Per germline, CDR1 SNHLY and CDR2 FYNNEI. The CDR3 covers 12 residues. The CDR3 loop is CASRQEISPLHF. Written as DNA, the CDR3 is TGTGCCAGCCGACAGGAAATCTCACCCCTCCACTTT.

The rearrangement links TRBV5-1 to TRBJ2-5; 7 bases map to TRBD1. The CDR3 covers 13 residues. Germline V lookup: CDR1 SGHRS, CDR2 YFSETQ. V lost 4 bases to trimming and J lost 2 bases; unmatched junction nucleotides: 2. CDR3 DNA: TGCGCCAGCAGCGGGGACAGTCAAGAGACCCAGTACTTC. It specifies CASSGDSQETQYF.

The rearrangement joins TRBV5-1 to TRBJ1-1; D uncertain. The CDR3 sequence is 15 residues long. The V gene's germline CDR1 is SGHRS and CDR2 YFSETQ. With 0 bases removed from V and 8 bases from J, the gap between germline ends came to 17 bases. In DNA form, the CDR3 reads TGCGCCAGCAGCTTGGACGTGGGTGTGAGGTGGGAAGCTTTCTTT. Translated: CASSLDVGVRWEAFF.

The chain uses TRBV18 and TRBJ1-5, with 10 bases matching TRBD1. The CDR3 has 14 residues. The ends lost 3 bases at V and 8 bases at J; junction bases unmatched: 4. From germline, CDR1 is KGHSH and CDR2 LQKENI. In DNA, the CDR3 is TGTGCCAGCTCACCGGACAGGGGGGTAGAGCCCCAGCATTTT. It codes for CASSPDRGVEPQHF.